The 11 T cell receptor beta chains below all came from one sample that was sequenced in a study of TIL therapy for anti-PD-1-resistant metastatic lung cancer (dated by TCRdb to the early 2020s). The time point label here, explained by the study, means: pre-treatment sample, taken before nivolumab and TIL therapy. TCR beta CDR3 regions were amplified from genomic DNA by bias-controlled multiplex PCR with the immunoSEQ v3 hsTCRB kit. As stored in TCRdb, this immuneACCESS dataset retains in-frame rearrangements with V and J assigned. A fraction of the clones does not appear; measured against another copy, unresolved V genes explain less than half of the discrepancy, and the remainder lacks a known reason. The sample includes about 59,000 clones, with around 70% observed a single time. The ten largest account for about 1.8% of the sample. This material consisted of blood, taken at baseline. All receptors come from a person aged 25-85 years with non-small cell lung cancer.

The CDR3 sequence is CASSEGQSAGELFF. CDR3 sequence (DNA): TGTGCCAGCAGTGAGGGACAGAGCGCCGGGGAGCTGTTTTTT. The rearrangement uses TRBV6-4 and TRBJ2-2, with 7 bases identical to TRBD1. Germline V gene sequence: CDR1 MRHNA, CDR2 SNTAGT. V shed 3 bases and J 6 bases; nucleotides not matched to a gene: 4. The CDR3 spans 14 residues.

The chain carries TRBV7-9 and TRBJ1-3, with 7 bases matching TRBD1. CDR3 length: 15 residues. Unmatched junction bases numbered 4, after V lost 1 base and J lost 4 bases. CDR1 SEHNR and CDR2 FQNEAQ come from the germline V gene (reference sequence). CDR3 in DNA: TGTGCCAGCAGCTTAGAATTGACAGGGGGAAACACCATATATTTT. Translation gives CASSLELTGGNTIYF.

The chain recombines TRBV19 with TRBJ1-4; TRBD1 aligns across 7 bases. CDR3 length equals 18 residues. Germline V CDR1 and CDR2: LNHDA, SQIVND (reference sequence). V dropped 3 bases and J dropped 6; count of bases not matched to a gene: 16. The CDR3 DNA sequence: TGTGCCAGTAGTATGCCATCTTCTGCGACAGGGTGGGATGAAAAACTGTTTTTT. Protein product: CASSMPSSATGWDEKLFF.

The chain has TRBV2 and TRBJ2-2, with D possibly TRBD1 on 6 matching bases. Trimming took 11 bases from V and 1 from J, leaving 8 bases between them. Germline V gene data show CDR1 as SNHLY and CDR2 as FYNNEI. This CDR3 has 12 residues. The CDR3 coding sequence is TGTGCCGGGGGACAGAACACCGGGGAGCTGTTTTTT. Protein: CAGGQNTGELFF.

The rearrangement joins TRBV5-4 to TRBJ1-6; 12 bases fit TRBD1. The CDR3 contains 17 residues. V trimming: 4 bases; J trimming: 7 bases; junction bases outside the gene matches: 9. Per the germline V gene, CDR1 is SGHNT and CDR2 is YYREEE (reference sequence). The CDR3 sequence: CASSRGTGGRPNSPLHF. CDR3 nucleotides: TGTGCCAGCAGCCGCGGGACAGGGGGCCGTCCGAATTCACCCCTCCACTTT.

V and J are TRBV7-3 and TRBJ2-1, with 12 bases matching TRBD2. The CDR3 is 17 residues long. The germline gives CDR1 SGHTA, CDR2 FQGTGA. V dropped 5 bases and J dropped 5; count of bases not matched to a gene: 10. CDR3 sequence (DNA): TGTGCCAGCAGCCTAATCGCGACTAGCGGGAGAAACAATGAGCAGTTCTTC. Translating it yields CASSLIATSGRNNEQFF. Full variable domain (rest looked up from reference TRBV7-3 and TRBJ2-1): GAGVSQTPSNKVTEKGKYVELRCDPISGHTALYWYRQSLGQGPEFLIYFQGTGAADDSGLPNDRFFAVRPEGSVSTLKIQRTERGDSAVYLCASSLIATSGRNNEQFFGPGTRLTVL.

As concerns this clone: A read error may account for a junction end that differs from germline. The CDR3 region has the DNA TGTGTCAGCAGCGTAGTACCGCTCTCGGGGGTAGGGCCTCAGTTCTTC. Translation: CVSSVVPLSGVGPQFF. The rearrangement joins TRBV9 to TRBJ2-1; tentative D call: TRBD2 (6 bases). Germline V gives CDR1 SGDLS, CDR2 YYNGEE. The CDR3 is 16 amino acids.

The chain is built from TRBV27 and TRBJ1-4; tentative D call: TRBD1 (5 bases). The germline V gene encodes CDR1 MNHEY and CDR2 SMNVEV (reference sequence). The CDR3 consists of 15 residues. V was clipped by 6 bases and J by 8 bases, with 19 bases between them. The CDR3 sequence is CASSPRRGGTEKLFF. CDR3 sequence (DNA): TGTGCCAGCAGCCCCCGGAGGGGTGGAACGGAAAAACTGTTTTTT.

The chain employs TRBV19 and TRBJ1-5; D might be TRBD1 (6 bases). The CDR3 covers 14 residues. V shed 5 bases and J shed 6 bases, with 14 bases lying between them. The germline gives CDR1 LNHDA, CDR2 SQIVND (reference sequence). DNA of the CDR3: TGTGCCAGTAGTCGCCAGGGGATGGTTCAGCCCCAGCATTTT. Amino acid sequence: CASSRQGMVQPQHF. Together with reference TRBV19 and TRBJ1-5, the CDR3 gives the full variable domain: DGGITQSPKYLFRKEGQNVTLSCEQNLNHDAMYWYRQDPGQGLRLIYYSQIVNDFQKGDIAEGYSVSREKKESFPLTVTSAQKNPTAFYLCASSRQGMVQPQHFGDGTRLSIL.

This chain joins TRBV19 and TRBJ2-3; unclear D gene. CDR3 length: 12 residues. V was clipped by 5 bases and J by 0 bases, with 3 bases between them. Looked up from germline, CDR1 is LNHDA and CDR2 is SQIVND (reference sequence). The chain's CDR3 is CASSPSTDTQYF. In nucleotides, the CDR3 is TGTGCCAGTAGTCCAAGCACAGATACGCAGTATTTT.

The J gene is TRBJ1-2, the V gene TRBV25-1; possibly TRBD1 for D (5 bases). V lost 6 bases to trimming and J lost 4 bases, with 15 bases between them. The CDR3 extends over 14 amino acids. CDR1 is MGHDK and CDR2 is SYGVNS in the germline V gene. CDR3 DNA sequence: TGTGCCAGCAGGCCCGACGGGGGTATCTATGGCTACACCTTC. The encoded protein is CASRPDGGIYGYTF.